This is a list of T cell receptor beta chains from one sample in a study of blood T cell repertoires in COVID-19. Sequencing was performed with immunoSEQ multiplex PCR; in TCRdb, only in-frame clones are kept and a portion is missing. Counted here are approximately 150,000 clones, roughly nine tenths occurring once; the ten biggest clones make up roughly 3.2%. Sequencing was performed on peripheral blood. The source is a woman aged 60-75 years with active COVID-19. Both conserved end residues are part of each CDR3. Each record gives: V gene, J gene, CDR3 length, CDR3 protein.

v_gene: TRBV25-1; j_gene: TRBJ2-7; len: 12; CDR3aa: CASVDRGHEQYF
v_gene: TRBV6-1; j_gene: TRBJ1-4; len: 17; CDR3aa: CASSDGQGAVLYEKLFF
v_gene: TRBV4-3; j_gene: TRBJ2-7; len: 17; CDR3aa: CASSQEVGLAGAGEQYF
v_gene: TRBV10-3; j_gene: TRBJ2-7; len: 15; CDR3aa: CAISDSTSVAYEQYF
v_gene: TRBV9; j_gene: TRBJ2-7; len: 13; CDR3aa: CASSGQGAYEQYF
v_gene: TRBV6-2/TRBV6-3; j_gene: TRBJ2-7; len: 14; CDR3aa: CASSLWEREAEQYF
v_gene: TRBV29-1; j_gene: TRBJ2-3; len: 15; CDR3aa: CSVGALRALTDTQYF
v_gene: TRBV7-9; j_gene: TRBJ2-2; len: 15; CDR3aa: CASSSGQVGTGELFF
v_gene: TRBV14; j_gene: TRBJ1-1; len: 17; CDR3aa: CASSQEETGSLGTEAFF
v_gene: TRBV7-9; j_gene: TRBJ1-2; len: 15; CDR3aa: CASSRDSTGRGGYTF
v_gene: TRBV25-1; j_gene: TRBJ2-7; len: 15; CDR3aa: CASEGQDRGSYEQYF
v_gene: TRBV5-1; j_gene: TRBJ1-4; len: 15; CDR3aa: CASSIATGLREKLFF
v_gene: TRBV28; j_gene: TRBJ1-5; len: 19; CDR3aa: CASSLYAPWFSYSNQPQHF
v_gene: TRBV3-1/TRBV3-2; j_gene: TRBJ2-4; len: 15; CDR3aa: CASSPSGVRENIQYF
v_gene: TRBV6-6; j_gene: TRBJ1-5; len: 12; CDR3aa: CAAGGGNQPQHF
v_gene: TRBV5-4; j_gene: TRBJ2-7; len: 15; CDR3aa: CASSFKQGTPYEQYF
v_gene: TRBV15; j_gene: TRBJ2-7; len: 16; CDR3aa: CATSRRRDSYSTEQYF
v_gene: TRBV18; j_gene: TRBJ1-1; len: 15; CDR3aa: CASSPTQGTNTEAFF
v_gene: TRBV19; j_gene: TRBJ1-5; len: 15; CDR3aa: CASSRGLASNQPQHF
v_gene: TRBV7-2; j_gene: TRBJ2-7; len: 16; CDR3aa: CASSPARPPSSYEQYF
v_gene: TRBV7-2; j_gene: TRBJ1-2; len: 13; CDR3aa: CASSLGTGYGYTF
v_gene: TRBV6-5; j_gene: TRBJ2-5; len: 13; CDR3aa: CASSTGTKQTQYF
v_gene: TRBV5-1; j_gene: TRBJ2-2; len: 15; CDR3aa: CASSGGQGVTGELFF
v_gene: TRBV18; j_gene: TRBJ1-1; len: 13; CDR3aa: CASSLDTNTEAFF
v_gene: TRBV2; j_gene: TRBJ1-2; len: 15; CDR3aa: CASSGSGAASYGYTF
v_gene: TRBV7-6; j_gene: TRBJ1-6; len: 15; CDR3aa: CASSWRPQKNSPLHF
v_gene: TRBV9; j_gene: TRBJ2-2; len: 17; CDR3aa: CASSSGLAGVFAGELFF
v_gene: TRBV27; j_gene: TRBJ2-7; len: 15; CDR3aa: CASRQTGTWTYEQYF